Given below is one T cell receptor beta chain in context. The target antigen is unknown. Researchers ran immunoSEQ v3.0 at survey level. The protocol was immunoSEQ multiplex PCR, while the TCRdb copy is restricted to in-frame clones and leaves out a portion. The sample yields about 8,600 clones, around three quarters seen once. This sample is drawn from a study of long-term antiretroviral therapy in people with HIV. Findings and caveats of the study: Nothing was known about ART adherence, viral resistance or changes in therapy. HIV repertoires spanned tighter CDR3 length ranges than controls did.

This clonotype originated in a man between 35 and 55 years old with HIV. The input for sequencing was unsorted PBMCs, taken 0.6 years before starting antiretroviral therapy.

The CDR3 loop reads CASRGQGGNEKLFF. The CDR3 DNA reads TGTGCCAGCAGGGGGCAGGGCGGTAATGAAAAACTGTTTTTT. This chain connects TRBV7-4 to TRBJ1-4; a weak D match, TRBD1 (5 bases). This CDR3 contains 14 residues. Germline V CDR1 and CDR2: SGHVT, SQSDAQ. V was shortened by 6 bases and J by 4 bases, with 12 bases between the two germline ends.